This T cell receptor (beta chain) came from a study of CD8 T cells in ankylosing spondylitis. TCRdb reprocessed the 5' RACE reads with MiXCR, giving one entry per CDR3 protein. The sample includes 220,000 or so distinct CDR3 sequences, 10% to 13% of them seen just once. In this sample, this clonotype turned up a few times. The CDR3 is 18 amino acids. V was clipped by 0 bases and J by 6 bases, with 21 bases between them. CDR1 is LGHDT, CDR2 YNNKEL, per germline (reference sequence). The chain links TRBV3-1 to TRBJ1-5; TRBD1 might be the D (6 bases). Sequences were obtained from blood, either unsorted or a sorted T cell fraction (not recorded which). The TCR was taken from a male donor with ankylosing spondylitis or in good health (not recorded which). CDR3 coding DNA: TGTGCCAGCAGCCAAGATCCTCCGCGAGGGGGAAACAGTCAGCCCCAGCATTTT. Protein: CASSQDPPRGGNSQPQHF.